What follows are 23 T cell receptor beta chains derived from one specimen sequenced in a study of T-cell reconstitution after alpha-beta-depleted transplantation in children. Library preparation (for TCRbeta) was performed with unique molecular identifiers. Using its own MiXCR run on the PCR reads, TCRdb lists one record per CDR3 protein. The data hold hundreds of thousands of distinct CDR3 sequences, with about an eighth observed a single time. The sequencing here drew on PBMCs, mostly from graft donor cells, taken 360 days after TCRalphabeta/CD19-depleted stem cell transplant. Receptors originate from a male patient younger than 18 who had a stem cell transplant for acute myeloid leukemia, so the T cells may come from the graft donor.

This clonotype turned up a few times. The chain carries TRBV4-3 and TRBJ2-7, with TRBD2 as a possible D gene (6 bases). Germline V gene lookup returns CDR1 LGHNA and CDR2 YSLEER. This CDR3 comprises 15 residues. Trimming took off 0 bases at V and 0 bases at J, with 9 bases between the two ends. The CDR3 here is CASSQDSGPSYEQYF. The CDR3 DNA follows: TGCGCCAGCAGCCAAGACAGCGGGCCCTCCTACGAGCAGTACTTC.

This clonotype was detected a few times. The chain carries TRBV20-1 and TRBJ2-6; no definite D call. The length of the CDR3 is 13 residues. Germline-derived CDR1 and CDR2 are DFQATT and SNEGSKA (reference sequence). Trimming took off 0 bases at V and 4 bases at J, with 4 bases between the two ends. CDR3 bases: TGCAGTGCTAGAGATCACGGGGCCAACGTCCTGACTTTC. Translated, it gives CSARDHGANVLTF.

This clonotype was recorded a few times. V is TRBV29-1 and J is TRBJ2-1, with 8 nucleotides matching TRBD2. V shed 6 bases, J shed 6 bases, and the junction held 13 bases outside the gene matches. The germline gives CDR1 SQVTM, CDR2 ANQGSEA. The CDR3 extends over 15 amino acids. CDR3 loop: CSVPPGLGYPNEQFF. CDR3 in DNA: TGCAGCGTGCCACCGGGACTAGGATATCCCAATGAGCAGTTCTTC.

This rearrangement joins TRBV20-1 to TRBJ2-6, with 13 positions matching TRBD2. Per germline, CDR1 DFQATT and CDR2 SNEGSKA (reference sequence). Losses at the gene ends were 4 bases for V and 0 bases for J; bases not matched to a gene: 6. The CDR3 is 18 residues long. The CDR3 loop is CSAKLAGGRSSGANVLTF. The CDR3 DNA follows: TGCAGTGCTAAACTAGCGGGAGGGCGGAGCTCTGGGGCCAACGTCCTGACTTTC.

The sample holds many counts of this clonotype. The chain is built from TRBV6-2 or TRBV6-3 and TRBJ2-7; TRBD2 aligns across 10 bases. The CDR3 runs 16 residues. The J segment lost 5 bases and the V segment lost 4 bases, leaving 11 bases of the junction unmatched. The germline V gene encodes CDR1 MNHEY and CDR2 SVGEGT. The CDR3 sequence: CASSSQRLAGRDEQYF. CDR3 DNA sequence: TGTGCCAGCAGTTCCCAGCGACTAGCGGGTCGCGACGAGCAGTACTTC.

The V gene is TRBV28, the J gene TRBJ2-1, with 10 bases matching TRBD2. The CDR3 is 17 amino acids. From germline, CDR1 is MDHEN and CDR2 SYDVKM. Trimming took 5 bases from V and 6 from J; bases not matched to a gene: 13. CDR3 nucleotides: TGTGCCAGCAGTGTAAAATTACTAGCGGGGTCCCGCAATGAGCAGTTCTTC. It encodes CASSVKLLAGSRNEQFF.

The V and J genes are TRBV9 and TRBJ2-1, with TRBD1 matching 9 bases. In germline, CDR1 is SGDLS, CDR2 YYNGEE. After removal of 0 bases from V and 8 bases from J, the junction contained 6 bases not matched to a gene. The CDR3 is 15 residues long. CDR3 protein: CASSVEGTGGDEQFF. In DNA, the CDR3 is TGTGCCAGCAGCGTAGAAGGCACAGGGGGCGATGAGCAGTTCTTC.

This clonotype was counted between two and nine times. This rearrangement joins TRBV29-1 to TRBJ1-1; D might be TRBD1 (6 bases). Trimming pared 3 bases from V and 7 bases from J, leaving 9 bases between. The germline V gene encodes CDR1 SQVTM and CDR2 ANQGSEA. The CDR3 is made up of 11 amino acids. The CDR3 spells CSVEGQDEAFF. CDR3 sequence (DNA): TGCAGCGTTGAGGGACAAGATGAAGCTTTCTTT.

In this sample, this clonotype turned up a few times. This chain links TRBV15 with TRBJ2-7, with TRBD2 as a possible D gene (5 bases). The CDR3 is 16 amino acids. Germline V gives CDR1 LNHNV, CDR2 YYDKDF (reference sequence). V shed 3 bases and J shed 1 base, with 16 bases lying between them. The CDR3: CATSRGWAGASYEQYF. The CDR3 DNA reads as TGTGCCACCAGCAGGGGTTGGGCGGGCGCGTCCTACGAGCAGTACTTC.

CDR3 loop: CASSLAGVGYGYTF. The DNA of the CDR3 is TGTGCCAGCAGCTTAGCAGGGGTTGGCTATGGCTACACCTTC. The chain carries TRBV7-2 and TRBJ1-2; a weak D match, TRBD1 (5 bases). This CDR3 has 14 amino acids. V lost 0 bases and J lost 4, with 9 bases in between. The germline V gene has CDR1 SGHTA and CDR2 FQGNSA.

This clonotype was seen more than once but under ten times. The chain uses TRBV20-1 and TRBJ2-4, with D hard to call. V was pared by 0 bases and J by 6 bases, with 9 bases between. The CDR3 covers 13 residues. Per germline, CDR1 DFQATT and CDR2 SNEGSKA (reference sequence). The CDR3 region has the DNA TGCAGTGCTAGAGAGGTAGAATCAAACATTCAGTACTTC. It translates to CSAREVESNIQYF.

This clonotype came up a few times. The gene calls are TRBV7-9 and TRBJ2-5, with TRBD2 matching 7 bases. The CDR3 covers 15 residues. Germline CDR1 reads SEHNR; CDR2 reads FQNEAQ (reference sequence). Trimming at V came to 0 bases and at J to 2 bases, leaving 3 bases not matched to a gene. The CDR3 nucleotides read TGTGCCAGCAGCTTAGCCACTAGCGCACAAGAGACCCAGTACTTC. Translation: CASSLATSAQETQYF.

CDR3 coding DNA: TGTGCCAGCAGTGAGACTAAGCAGTTCTTC. Encoded protein: CASSETKQFF. V gene TRBV2 combines with J gene TRBJ2-1, with D possibly TRBD2 on 5 matching bases. In germline, CDR1 is SNHLY, CDR2 FYNNEI. CDR3 length: 10 residues. The V end was cut by 3 bases, the J end by 11 bases, with 5 bases between.

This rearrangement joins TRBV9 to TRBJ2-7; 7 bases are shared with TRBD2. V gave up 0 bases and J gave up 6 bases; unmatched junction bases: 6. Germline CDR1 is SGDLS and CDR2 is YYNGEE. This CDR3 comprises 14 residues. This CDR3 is CASSVGREKGEQYF. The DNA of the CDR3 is TGTGCCAGCAGCGTAGGGCGGGAGAAGGGCGAGCAGTACTTC.

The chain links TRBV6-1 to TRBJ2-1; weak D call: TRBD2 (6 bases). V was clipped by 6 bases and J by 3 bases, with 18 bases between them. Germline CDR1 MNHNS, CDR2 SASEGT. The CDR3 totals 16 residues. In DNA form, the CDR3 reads TGTGCCAGCAGCCGCCCGGGACTGGATAACTACAATGAGCAGTTCTTC. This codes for CASSRPGLDNYNEQFF.

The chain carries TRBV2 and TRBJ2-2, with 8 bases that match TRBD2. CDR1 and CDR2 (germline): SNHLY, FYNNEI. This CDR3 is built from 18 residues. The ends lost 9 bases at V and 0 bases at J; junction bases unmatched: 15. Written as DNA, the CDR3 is TGTGCCAGGCCTCCCGGGGTCCTGCGGGGGGCGAACACCGGGGAGCTGTTTTTT. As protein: CARPPGVLRGANTGELFF.

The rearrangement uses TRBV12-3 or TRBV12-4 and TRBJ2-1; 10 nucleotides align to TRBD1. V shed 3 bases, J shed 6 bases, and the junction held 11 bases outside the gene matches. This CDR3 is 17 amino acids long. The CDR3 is CASSFPLPTGGGNEQFF. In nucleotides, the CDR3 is TGTGCCAGCAGTTTCCCACTACCGACAGGGGGCGGCAATGAGCAGTTCTTC.

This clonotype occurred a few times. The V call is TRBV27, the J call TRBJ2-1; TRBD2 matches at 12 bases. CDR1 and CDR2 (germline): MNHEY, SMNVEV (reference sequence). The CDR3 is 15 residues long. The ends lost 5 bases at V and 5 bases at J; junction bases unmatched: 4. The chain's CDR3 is CASSPGTSGHNEQFF. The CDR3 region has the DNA TGTGCCAGCAGTCCCGGGACTAGCGGGCACAATGAGCAGTTCTTC.

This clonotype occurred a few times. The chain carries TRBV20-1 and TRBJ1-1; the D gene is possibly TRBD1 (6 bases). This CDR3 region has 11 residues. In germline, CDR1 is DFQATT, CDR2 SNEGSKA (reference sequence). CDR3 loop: CRIRGNTEAFF. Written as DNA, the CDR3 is TGCAGGATCAGGGGGAACACTGAAGCTTTCTTT.

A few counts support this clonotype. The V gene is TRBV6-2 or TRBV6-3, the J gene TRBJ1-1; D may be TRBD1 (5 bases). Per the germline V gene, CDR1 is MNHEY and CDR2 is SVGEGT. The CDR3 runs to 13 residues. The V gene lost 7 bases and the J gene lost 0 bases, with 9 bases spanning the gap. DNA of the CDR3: TGTGCCAGCAAGAAGGGGTTGAACACTGAAGCTTTCTTT. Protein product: CASKKGLNTEAFF.

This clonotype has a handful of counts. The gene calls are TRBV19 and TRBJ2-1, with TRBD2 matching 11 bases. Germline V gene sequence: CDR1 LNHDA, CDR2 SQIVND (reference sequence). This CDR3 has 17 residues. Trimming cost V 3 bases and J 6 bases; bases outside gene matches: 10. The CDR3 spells CASSIPILAGVSNEQFF. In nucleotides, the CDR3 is TGTGCCAGTAGTATTCCCATACTAGCGGGAGTAAGCAATGAGCAGTTCTTC.

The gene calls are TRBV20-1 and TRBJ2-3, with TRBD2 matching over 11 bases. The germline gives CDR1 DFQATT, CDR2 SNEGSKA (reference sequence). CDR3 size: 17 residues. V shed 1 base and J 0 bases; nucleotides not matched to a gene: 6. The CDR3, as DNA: TGCAGTGCTAGAGTGGAGATAGCGGGAGGGAGCACAGATACGCAGTATTTT. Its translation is CSARVEIAGGSTDTQYF.

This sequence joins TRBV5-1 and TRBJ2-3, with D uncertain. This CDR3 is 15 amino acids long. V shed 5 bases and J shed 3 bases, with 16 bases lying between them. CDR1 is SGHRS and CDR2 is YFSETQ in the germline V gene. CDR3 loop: CASSKVQTRTDTQYF. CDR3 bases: TGCGCCAGCAGTAAGGTCCAGACACGAACAGATACGCAGTATTTT.